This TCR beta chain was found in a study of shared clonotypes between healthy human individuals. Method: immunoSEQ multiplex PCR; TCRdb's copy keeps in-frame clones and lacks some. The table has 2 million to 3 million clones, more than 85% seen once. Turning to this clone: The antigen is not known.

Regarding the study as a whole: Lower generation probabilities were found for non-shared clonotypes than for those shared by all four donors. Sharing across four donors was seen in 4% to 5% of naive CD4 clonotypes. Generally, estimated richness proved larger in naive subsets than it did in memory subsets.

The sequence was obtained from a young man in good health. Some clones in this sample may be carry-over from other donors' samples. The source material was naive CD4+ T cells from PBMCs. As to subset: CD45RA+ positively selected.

The CDR3 coding sequence is TGTGCCAGCTCACTGGATCGCAGGGTTTCCCACGAGCAGTACTTC. It codes for CASSLDRRVSHEQYF. The chain links TRBV18 to TRBJ2-7, with TRBD1 as a possible D gene (5 bases). CDR1 and CDR2 from the germline V gene are KGHSH and LQKENI. V lost 4 bases, J lost 5 bases, and 18 bases lay in between. This CDR3 spans 15 amino acids.